The 17 T cell receptor beta chains listed next were all sequenced from one sample in a study of blood T cell repertoires in COVID-19. The repertoire was sequenced with immunoSEQ multiplex PCR; TCRdb's copy has only in-frame clones and lacks some. The sample contains 75,000 to 80,000 clones, less than 90% of which appear only once. Sample: peripheral blood. These receptors all come from a human donor in a cohort sampled during active COVID-19.

The chain couples TRBV5-6 to TRBJ2-4; the D gene is possibly TRBD1 (5 bases). Trimming took 1 base from V and 7 from J, leaving 6 bases between them. Germline V gene lookup returns CDR1 SGHDT and CDR2 YYEEEE. The CDR3 sequence is 12 residues long. The CDR3 bases are TGTGCCAGCAGCTTGTCAGGGAACATTCAGTACTTC. Amino acids: CASSLSGNIQYF.

The chain recombines TRBV5-1 with TRBJ2-1, with D possibly matching TRBD2 (5 bases). V was pared by 0 bases and J by 2 bases, with 9 bases between. Germline CDR1 SGHRS, CDR2 YFSETQ. The CDR3 length is 15 residues. The CDR3 DNA follows: TGCGCCAGCAGCTTGGAAGGAGGCACCTACAATGAGCAGTTCTTC. It is translated as CASSLEGGTYNEQFF.

This clone was seen once. This chain connects TRBV25-1 to TRBJ2-7; TRBD2 aligns across 7 bases. Trimming cost V 9 bases and J 2 bases; bases outside gene matches: 7. This CDR3 spans 13 amino acids. The germline CDR1 and CDR2 sequences are MGHDK and SYGVNS. In DNA form, the CDR3 reads TGTGCCAGTGGGTCTAGCGGAACCTACGAGCAGTACTTC. It is translated as CASGSSGTYEQYF.

This chain links TRBV5-4 with TRBJ2-7; D remains unclear. The germline V gene encodes CDR1 SGHNT and CDR2 YYREEE (reference sequence). There are 16 residues in the CDR3. V was trimmed by 3 bases and J by 3 bases, leaving 19 bases between them. The CDR3 bases are TGTGCCAGCAGCTCCCCCGGCGGTATCGTTGACTACGAGCAGTACTTC. Translating it yields CASSSPGGIVDYEQYF.

The gene calls are TRBV4-3 and TRBJ2-1; 11 positions agree with TRBD1. V shed 2 bases and J 8 bases; nucleotides not matched to a gene: 11. The CDR3 loop spans 17 amino acids. The germline V gene has CDR1 LGHNA and CDR2 YSLEER. CDR3 nucleotide sequence: TGCGCCAGCAGCCAATACTACCGGACAGGGGGCGGTTATGAGCAGTTCTTC. Translation: CASSQYYRTGGGYEQFF.

The chain uses TRBV15 and TRBJ1-1; 9 nucleotides align to TRBD1. The J segment lost 1 base and the V segment lost 1 base, leaving 1 base of the junction unmatched. Germline lookup yields CDR1 LNHNV and CDR2 YYDKDF (reference sequence). This CDR3 has 15 amino acids. CDR3 DNA: TGTGCCACCAGCAGAGGGGGACAGGGGAACACTGAAGCTTTCTTT. Residues: CATSRGGQGNTEAFF.

The chain is built from TRBV19 and TRBJ1-1; D not resolved. The germline gives CDR1 LNHDA, CDR2 SQIVND (reference sequence). The V end was cut by 8 bases, the J end by 7 bases, with 14 bases between. The CDR3 runs 12 residues. CDR3 sequence reads: CASVSRQNEAFF. CDR3 bases: TGTGCCAGTGTGAGCCGCCAAAATGAAGCTTTCTTT. Complete variable domain (other parts from reference TRBV19 and TRBJ1-1): DGGITQSPKYLFRKEGQNVTLSCEQNLNHDAMYWYRQDPGQGLRLIYYSQIVNDFQKGDIAEGYSVSREKKESFPLTVTSAQKNPTAFYLCASVSRQNEAFFGQGTRLTVV.

The CDR3 reads CASTRDNYNEQFF. CDR3 sequence (DNA): TGTGCCAGCACCCGGGACAATTACAATGAGCAGTTCTTC. The rearrangement links TRBV12-3 or TRBV12-4 to TRBJ2-1, with D tentatively TRBD1 (6 bases). The CDR3 length is 13 residues. Between the trimmed V and J ends, which lost 7 bases and 4 bases, there was a span of 11 bases.

The rearrangement uses TRBV7-9 and TRBJ1-5; D unclear. Looked up from germline, CDR1 is SEHNR and CDR2 is FQNEAQ (reference sequence). Trimming stripped 2 bases from V and 2 bases from J, with 4 bases between. This CDR3 region has 13 residues. In DNA form, the CDR3 reads TGTGCCAGCAGCTTACCGGGCAATCAGCCCCAGCATTTT. Protein product: CASSLPGNQPQHF.

The chain is built from TRBV9 and TRBJ1-1; no definite D call. Trimming took 2 bases from V and 2 from J, leaving 16 bases between them. The CDR3 spans 16 residues. Germline assignment: CDR1 SGDLS and CDR2 YYNGEE. In DNA, the CDR3 is TGTGCCAGCAGCGTGAACCATGGCGGTGGTAACACTGAAGCTTTCTTT. This codes for CASSVNHGGGNTEAFF. Full variable domain (missing parts from reference TRBV9 and TRBJ1-1): DSGVTQTPKHLITATGQRVTLRCSPRSGDLSVYWYQQSLDQGLQFLIQYYNGEERAKGNILERFSAQQFPDLHSELNLSSLELGDSALYFCASSVNHGGGNTEAFFGQGTRLTVV.

This clone was seen only once. The chain couples TRBV10-3 to TRBJ2-7; TRBD1 might be the D (5 bases). The germline V and J ends were trimmed by 11 bases and 4 bases, with 24 bases remaining between them. The CDR3 is made up of 15 amino acids. Germline-derived CDR1 and CDR2 are ENHRY and SYGVKD. The CDR3, as DNA: TGTGCCGTATGGGGCGGAGCTAAGGCCTCTTACGAGCAGTACTTC. As protein: CAVWGGAKASYEQYF.

CDR3 amino acids: CASSPDRDYGYTF. The CDR3 nucleotides are TGTGCCAGCAGTCCGGACAGAGACTATGGCTACACCTTC. This chain links TRBV6-5 with TRBJ1-2, with a possible D match to TRBD1 (6 bases). The ends were cut back, 5 bases at V and 3 bases at J, with 10 bases in the middle. Per the germline V gene, CDR1 is MNHEY and CDR2 is SVGAGI. The CDR3 contains 13 residues.

This chain joins TRBV5-1 and TRBJ1-2; D is unresolved. The germline V gene encodes CDR1 SGHRS and CDR2 YFSETQ. The length of the CDR3 is 14 residues. V lost 4 bases, J lost 3 bases, and 13 bases lay in between. DNA for the CDR3: TGCGCCAGCAGCCCGGGATTAAGGGACTATGGCTACACCTTC. Translated: CASSPGLRDYGYTF.

The chain carries TRBV7-2 and TRBJ2-3; TRBD2 matches at 7 bases. With V trimmed by 5 bases and J by 0 bases, 5 bases remained unmatched. The CDR3 has 15 residues. Germline assignment: CDR1 SGHTA and CDR2 FQGNSA. CDR3 sequence: CASSQLASSTDTQYF. CDR3 in DNA: TGTGCCAGCAGCCAACTAGCGAGCAGCACAGATACGCAGTATTTT. The full variable domain, its missing parts supplied by reference TRBV7-2 and TRBJ2-3, is GAGVSQSPSNKVTEKGKDVELRCDPISGHTALYWYRQSLGQGLEFLIYFQGNSAPDKSGLPSDRFSAERTGGSVSTLTIQRTQQEDSAVYLCASSQLASSTDTQYFGPGTRLTVL.

CDR3 region: CASSQVRAGVGTDTQYF. CDR3 nucleotides: TGCGCCAGCAGCCAAGTGCGAGCGGGAGTAGGCACAGATACGCAGTATTTT. The V and J genes are TRBV4-1 and TRBJ2-3; TRBD2 matches 8 bases. The V gene's germline CDR1 is MGHRA and CDR2 YSYEKL. Unmatched junction bases numbered 7, after V lost 1 base and J lost 1 base. CDR3 length: 17 residues.

The gene calls are TRBV5-1 and TRBJ2-5, with D perhaps matching TRBD1 (6 bases). The CDR3 extends over 15 amino acids. The germline V gene has CDR1 SGHRS and CDR2 YFSETQ. V was shortened by 4 bases and J by 3 bases, with 16 bases between the two germline ends. The chain's CDR3 is CASSLNTGLEETQYF. CDR3 DNA sequence: TGCGCCAGCAGCCTGAACACAGGGTTGGAAGAGACCCAGTACTTC.

The chain links TRBV5-8 to TRBJ1-5, with 9 nucleotides matching TRBD1. This CDR3 contains 16 residues. Germline V gives CDR1 SGHTS, CDR2 YDEGEE. Trimming cost V 3 bases and J 4 bases; bases outside gene matches: 8. The DNA of the CDR3 is TGTGCCAGCAGCTCTCGGGACAGGGTCCGAAATCAGCCCCAGCATTTT. This gives the protein CASSSRDRVRNQPQHF.